The 18 T cell receptor beta chains presented below share a single source sample, sequenced in a study of T cells in Graves' hyperthyroidism and ophthalmopathy (dated by TCRdb to the late 2010s). The library was obtained by multiplex PCR. TCRdb names Illumina HiSeq 2000 as the instrument used. TCR beta CDR3 regions were amplified from RNA transcripts. The TCR CDR3 was subjected to a first round of RT-PCR using the HTBI primer set and the Qiagen OneStep RT-PCR kit. The raw public data were reprocessed by TCRdb itself: fastp quality trimming at Q25, MiXCR clonotype calling, in-frame beta chains only. When rows share a CDR3 protein, they turn into one entry using the most common DNA and genes. In all, the sample holds over 650,000 distinct CDR3 sequences, and less than 45% of those were seen once. About 7.7% of the sample belongs to the ten largest clones. The specimen was peripheral blood or thyroid tissue (not recorded which). These receptors all stem from an adult man with Graves' disease, either hyperthyroidism or ophthalmopathy (not recorded which).

The CDR3 DNA is TGTGCCAGCTCCCGGGAGTCCCAAGAGACCCAGTACTTC. Amino acids: CASSRESQETQYF. J is TRBJ2-5 and V is TRBV11-1; maybe TRBD2 (6 bases). The CDR3 sequence is 13 residues long. In germline, CDR1 is SGHAT, CDR2 FQDESV (reference sequence). V lost 8 bases and J 1 base, leaving 11 bases between the germline ends.

The chain employs TRBV29-1 and TRBJ1-3; the D gene is possibly TRBD1 (5 bases). The length of the CDR3 is 13 residues. Germline CDR1 is SQVTM and CDR2 is ANQGSEA. The germline V and J ends were trimmed by 3 bases and 3 bases, with 9 bases remaining between them. The CDR3 protein is CSVESGFGNTIYF. The CDR3 coding sequence is TGCAGCGTTGAGTCAGGGTTTGGAAACACCATATATTTT.

Details on this clonotype: One end of the junction does not line up with germline, which may come from a read error. V is TRBV7-3 and J is TRBJ2-6, with D perhaps matching TRBD2 (7 bases). Germline CDR1 SGHTA, CDR2 FQGTGA. This CDR3 is built from 16 residues. The CDR3 nucleotides read TGTGCCAGCAGCACCCGGCCCCAGGGAGGGGGCAACGTCCTGACTTTC. Amino acid sequence: CASSTRPQGGGNVLTF.

This chain connects TRBV12-5 to TRBJ1-5, with D possibly TRBD1 on 6 matching bases. The CDR3 totals 19 residues. Deletions cut 0 bases from V and 0 bases from J, with 18 bases between. The germline V gene has CDR1 LGHNT and CDR2 FRNRAP. CDR3 nucleotide sequence: TGTGCTAGTGGTTTGGTACAATCAGGGGTTCACAATAGCAATCAGCCCCAGCATTTT. This sequence encodes CASGLVQSGVHNSNQPQHF.

The V gene is TRBV29-1, the J gene TRBJ1-4; D remains ambiguous. The V end was cut by 8 bases, the J end by 11 bases, with 12 bases between. The CDR3 extends over 10 amino acids. Germline V gene lookup returns CDR1 SQVTM and CDR2 ANQGSEA. The CDR3 DNA follows: TGCAGCTTTTTGGGCGGGAAACTGTTTTTT. Amino acids: CSFLGGKLFF.

This clonotype was detected a few times. The chain employs TRBV7-2 and TRBJ1-2; possibly TRBD1 for D (6 bases). Germline loops: CDR1 SGHTA, CDR2 FQGNSA. This CDR3 comprises 13 residues. Trimming took 5 bases from V and 2 from J, leaving 9 bases between them. CDR3 amino acids: CASSGGPNYGYTF. Here the CDR3 DNA reads TGTGCCAGCAGCGGGGGCCCCAACTATGGCTACACCTTC.

The chain couples TRBV19 to TRBJ2-5, with D unclear. The CDR3 sequence is 14 residues long. V lost 3 bases and J 3 bases, leaving 11 bases between the germline ends. Germline V gives CDR1 LNHDA, CDR2 SQIVND (reference sequence). CDR3 amino acids: CASSMPADKETQYF. The CDR3 coding sequence is TGTGCCAGTAGTATGCCGGCGGATAAAGAGACCCAGTACTTC.

As regards this clonotype: Sequence at one end of the junction differs from germline and may be a read error. The rearrangement uses TRBV4-1 and TRBJ2-7; a possible D gene is TRBD2 (5 bases). Germline CDR1 is MGHRA and CDR2 is YSYEKL. The CDR3 length is 14 residues. CDR3 sequence reads: CASSQEGKREEQYF. In DNA form, the CDR3 reads TGTGCCAGCAGCCAAGAGGGCAAAAGGGAGGAGCAGTACTTC.

Notes on this clonotype: The germline gene is not matched at one end of the junction; a read error may be the cause. The V call is TRBV7-9, the J call TRBJ1-6, with a tentative D call TRBD1 (5 bases). The CDR3 consists of 12 residues. The germline CDR1 and CDR2 sequences are SEHNR and FQNEAQ (reference sequence). DNA of the CDR3: TGTGCCAGCGGCTTAAGGGGTTCACCCCTCCACTTT. Amino acids: CASGLRGSPLHF.

This clonotype was recorded a few times. V is TRBV9 and J is TRBJ1-2, with D tentatively TRBD1 (6 bases). Trimming removed 8 bases at V and 0 bases at J, with 14 bases between. CDR3 length: 14 amino acids. Germline CDR1 SGDLS, CDR2 YYNGEE. The CDR3 DNA is TGTGCCAGTAACCTACAGGGAGCTAACTATGGCTACACCTTC. Amino acids: CASNLQGANYGYTF.

This sequence joins TRBV20-1 and TRBJ1-5, with D hard to call. The CDR3 covers 15 residues. V lost 1 base, J lost 3 bases, and 13 bases lay in between. Looked up from germline, CDR1 is DFQATT and CDR2 is SNEGSKA (reference sequence). The CDR3: CSARAVDSFNQPQHF. Here the CDR3 DNA reads TGCAGTGCTAGAGCAGTGGACTCGTTCAATCAGCCCCAGCATTTT.

This clonotype was recorded only once. The chain is built from TRBV6-1 and TRBJ1-3, with 8 bases fitting TRBD1. The CDR3 loop spans 15 amino acids. Germline lookup yields CDR1 MNHNS and CDR2 SASEGT. J gave up 4 bases and V 4 bases, and 6 bases lay outside the gene matches. CDR3 coding DNA: TGTGCCAGCAGTGTCCAGGGGGCAGGAGGAAACACCATATATTTT. It translates to CASSVQGAGGNTIYF.

J is TRBJ1-5 and V is TRBV7-2; 11 bases are shared with TRBD1. CDR1 and CDR2 (germline): SGHTA, FQGNSA. Unmatched junction bases numbered 5, after V lost 3 bases and J lost 4 bases. The CDR3 spans 16 residues. The CDR3 spells CASSFGGTGGNQPQHF. CDR3 in DNA: TGTGCCAGCAGCTTTGGCGGGACAGGGGGAAATCAGCCCCAGCATTTT.

There are many counts of this clonotype. The J gene is TRBJ2-5, the V gene TRBV10-1; no clear D gene. The CDR3 extends over 13 amino acids. The V end lost 6 bases, the J end lost 1 base, and 9 bases lay between the germline ends. Germline assignment: CDR1 WNHNN and CDR2 SYGVQD (reference sequence). The DNA for the CDR3 is TGCGCCAGCAGCGCCTCGGTCCAAGAGACCCAGTACTTC. Protein: CASSASVQETQYF.

The chain is built from TRBV6-6 and TRBJ1-5; D is undetermined. V lost 5 bases and J lost 4, with 3 bases in between. Germline V gives CDR1 MNHNY, CDR2 SVGAGI (reference sequence). This CDR3 comprises 11 residues. The CDR3 DNA follows: TGTGCCAGCAGTAATAATCAGCCCCAGCATTTT. Its translation: CASSNNQPQHF.

This clonotype was detected many times. This chain uses TRBV10-3 with TRBJ1-2; D gene unclear. The CDR3 length is 14 residues. Germline V lookup: CDR1 ENHRY, CDR2 SYGVKD. Trimming took off 0 bases at V and 6 bases at J, with 11 bases between the two ends. CDR3 bases: TGTGCCATCAGTGAGTCCCCCCCAATAAATGGCTACACCTTC. This translates into CAISESPPINGYTF.

The chain links TRBV7-9 to TRBJ1-1; TRBD1 might be the D (6 bases). Germline lookup yields CDR1 SEHNR and CDR2 FQNEAQ (reference sequence). CDR3 size: 16 residues. Trimming pared 5 bases from V and 5 bases from J, leaving 21 bases between. The CDR3 loop is CASSRTGRGAPTEAFF. The CDR3 DNA follows: TGTGCCAGCAGCCGAACCGGCCGGGGGGCGCCGACTGAAGCTTTCTTT. The variable domain in full, completed from reference TRBV7-9 and TRBJ1-1, reads DTGVSQNPRHKITKRGQNVTFRCDPISEHNRLYWYRQTLGQGPEFLTYFQNEAQLEKSRLLSDRFSAERPKGSFSTLEIQRTEQGDSAMYLCASSRTGRGAPTEAFFGQGTRLTVV.

With regard to this clonotype: Being one base from a much bigger clone, this may be a read error. The chain has TRBV29-1 and TRBJ2-2; D gene unclear. CDR1 and CDR2 from the germline V gene are SQVTM and ANQGSEA. V lost 4 bases and J lost 1, with 4 bases in between. The CDR3 loop spans 12 amino acids. CDR3 bases: TGCAGCGTTGGGGGGAACACCGGGGAGCTGTTTTTT. Its protein product is CSVGGNTGELFF.